This is a list of T cell receptor beta chains from one sample in a study of CD8+CD57+ T cells in acquired aplastic anemia. TCRdb redid the calling of the reads with MiXCR, one entry per CDR3 protein. The table lists 250,000 to 350,000 distinct CDR3 sequences, 55% to 65% of them singletons. Sequencing was done on a sample of sorted CD4+, CD8+, or CD8+CD57+ T cells (not recorded which) from PBMCs. The receptor source for this set is a human donor with severe aplastic anemia or a healthy control (not recorded which). Both conserved end residues are part of each CDR3. Fields, in order: J gene, V gene, clone size, D gene, CDR3 protein, CDR3 DNA. A D gene is named only where the DNA matches it firmly. Clone sizes are given selectively: once, few, many, or a class where the clone is expanded.

TRBJ2-2	TRBV10-3	.	.	CASRQGGGAGELFF	TGTGCCAGCCGACAGGGAGGTGGGGCCGGGGAGCTGTTTTTT
TRBJ1-4	TRBV20-1	many	.	CSATMDSATNEKLFF	TGCAGTGCCACCATGGACAGTGCAACTAATGAAAAACTGTTTTTT
TRBJ2-1	TRBV29-1	few	.	CSVVSGSHEQFF	TGCAGCGTTGTGAGTGGTAGCCATGAGCAGTTCTTC
TRBJ1-2	TRBV7-3	.	.	CASSFSARGGYTF	TGTGCCAGCAGCTTCAGTGCGCGGGGGGGCTACACCTTC
TRBJ2-7	TRBV20-1	once	TRBD1	CSYRSGTGTREQYF	TGCAGTTACCGCTCCGGGACAGGGACGAGGGAGCAGTACTTC
TRBJ1-2	TRBV11-1	.	.	CASRHREGNYGYTF	TGTGCCAGCAGGCACAGGGAGGGAAACTATGGCTACACCTTC
TRBJ2-7	TRBV11-2	many	.	CASSSQRRGNHSYEQYF	TGTGCCAGCAGCTCCCAACGTAGAGGGAATCACTCCTACGAGCAGTACTTC
TRBJ1-6	TRBV5-1	.	.	CASSSIRPQVGSDSPLHF	TGCGCCAGCAGCTCCATTCGACCGCAGGTTGGTTCTGATTCACCCCTCCACTTT
TRBJ1-3	TRBV9	few	.	CATRGSGNTIYF	TGTGCCACTCGAGGATCTGGAAACACCATATATTTT
TRBJ1-3	TRBV7-2	.	TRBD1	CASSRLGTGGNTIYF	TGTGCCAGCAGCCGCCTCGGGACAGGTGGAAACACCATATATTTT
TRBJ1-2	TRBV2	many	.	CASKQEGNNGYTF	TGTGCCAGCAAGCAAGAGGGTAATAATGGCTACACCTTC
TRBJ2-6	TRBV14	.	.	CASSGRGGRSGANVLTF	TGTGCCAGCAGCGGACGGGGAGGACGCTCTGGGGCCAACGTCCTGACTTTC
TRBJ2-2	TRBV10-2	.	TRBD2	CASGRLAGGQGGELFF	TGCGCCAGCGGACGGCTAGCGGGGGGGCAAGGCGGGGAGCTGTTTTTT
TRBJ1-4	TRBV6-1	many	TRBD1	CATQNRGMGEKLFF	TGTGCCACCCAAAACAGGGGGATGGGGGAAAAACTGTTTTTT
TRBJ1-1	TRBV20-1	many	.	CSARDRRVNTEAFF	TGCAGTGCTAGAGATCGCAGGGTGAACACTGAAGCTTTCTTT
TRBJ2-3	TRBV2	once	.	CASSEGTTDTQYF	TGTGCCAGCAGTGAAGGGACGACAGATACGCAGTATTTT
TRBJ1-3	TRBV5-1	many	.	CASSRTGSVSGNTIYF	TGCGCCAGCAGCCGAACAGGGTCGGTCTCTGGAAACACCATATATTTT
TRBJ2-7	TRBV2	.	.	CASSEMTVYEQYF	TGTGCCAGCAGTGAGATGACGGTCTACGAGCAGTACTTC
TRBJ2-7	TRBV29-1	.	.	CSVLGGIPYEQYF	TGCAGCGTTCTAGGAGGGATCCCCTACGAGCAGTACTTC
TRBJ2-2	TRBV20-1	many	TRBD1	CSAFDRGEVGELFF	TGCAGTGCTTTCGACAGGGGAGAAGTCGGGGAGCTGTTTTTT
TRBJ1-5	TRBV12-3/TRBV12-4	many	.	CASSFGNQPQHF	TGTGCCAGCAGCTTCGGGAATCAGCCCCAGCATTTT
TRBJ2-7	TRBV2	.	TRBD2	CASSEGLAGKYEQYF	TGTGCCAGCAGTGAAGGACTAGCGGGGAAATACGAGCAGTACTTC
TRBJ2-1	TRBV7-3	.	.	CASSLGFGEDTKQFF	TGTGCCAGCAGCTTAGGCTTCGGCGAAGATACGAAGCAGTTCTTC
TRBJ2-3	TRBV5-1	.	.	CASSPIPRSDRDTQYF	TGCGCCAGCAGCCCCATTCCCCGATCCGACCGGGATACGCAGTATTTT
TRBJ1-2	TRBV7-9	.	.	CASTLQGFYGYTF	TGTGCCAGCACCCTACAGGGCTTCTATGGCTACACCTTC
TRBJ2-7	TRBV18	.	.	CASSPSSWEQYF	TGTGCCAGCTCGCCTAGCTCGTGGGAGCAGTACTTC
TRBJ1-1	TRBV7-9	few	.	CASSLVGRNTEAFF	TGTGCCAGCAGCTTAGTAGGGAGGAACACTGAAGCTTTCTTT
TRBJ2-7	TRBV20-1	few	TRBD1	CSASIGQGAYEQYF	TGCAGTGCTAGTATCGGACAGGGGGCCTACGAGCAGTACTTC
TRBJ2-3	TRBV4-2	many	.	CASRQDPYFLAHTQYF	TGTGCCAGCAGGCAAGACCCTTACTTCCTAGCACATACGCAGTATTTT
TRBJ1-1	TRBV24-1	.	.	CATRGVRGTEAFF	TGTGCCACCAGGGGCGTCAGGGGCACTGAAGCTTTCTTT
TRBJ2-7	TRBV6-5	many	.	CASSSGTTYEQYF	TGTGCCAGCAGTTCCGGGACAACCTACGAGCAGTACTTC
TRBJ2-7	TRBV29-1	few	.	CSALGQMGYEQYF	TGCAGCGCCCTAGGGCAGATGGGTTACGAGCAGTACTTC
TRBJ1-1	TRBV4-2	many	.	CASSGAREGTEAFF	TGTGCCAGCAGTGGCGCGCGTGAGGGCACTGAAGCTTTCTTT
TRBJ2-7	TRBV24-1	few	.	CATADRPYEQYF	TGTGCCACTGCTGACAGACCCTACGAGCAGTACTTC
TRBJ2-7	TRBV6-5	.	TRBD2	CASRGLAGGISYEQYF	TGTGCCAGCAGGGGGCTAGCGGGAGGTATCTCCTACGAGCAGTACTTC
TRBJ2-2	TRBV29-1	.	TRBD1	CSVAGQGAGELFF	TGCAGCGTGGCCGGACAGGGGGCCGGGGAGCTGTTTTTT
TRBJ1-2	TRBV7-9	many	.	CASSFRGSDGYTF	TGTGCCAGCAGCTTCCGGGGTTCCGATGGCTACACCTTC
TRBJ1-2	TRBV19	.	TRBD1	CASSTDRDRDYGYTF	TGTGCCAGTAGTACTGACCGGGACAGGGATTATGGCTACACCTTC
TRBJ2-3	TRBV9	.	TRBD2	CASSAREGLSSPYF	TGTGCCAGCAGCGCGAGGGAGGGGTTAAGCTCACCGTATTTT
TRBJ2-7	TRBV6-5	many	.	CASTQGYEQYF	TGTGCCAGCACCCAGGGTTACGAGCAGTACTTC
TRBJ2-3	TRBV20-1	.	.	CSAMNRAGTDTQYF	TGCAGTGCTATGAACAGGGCTGGGACAGATACGCAGTATTTT
TRBJ1-6	TRBV2	once	.	CASRISSPLHF	TGTGCCAGCAGGATTAGCTCACCCCTCCACTTT
TRBJ2-3	TRBV6-5	few	.	CASSYGTTTDTQYF	TGTGCCAGCAGTTACGGGACAACCACAGATACGCAGTATTTT
TRBJ2-7	TRBV7-8	.	TRBD1	CARGSGTGQYEQYF	TGTGCCAGGGGCTCCGGGACAGGGCAATACGAGCAGTACTTC
TRBJ2-5	TRBV28	.	TRBD2	CASSSGGGLETQYF	TGTGCCAGCAGTAGCGGCGGGGGTCTAGAGACCCAGTACTTC
TRBJ2-3	TRBV5-1	many	.	CASSLGLVDVRTDTQYF	TGCGCCAGCAGCTTGGGCCTCGTAGACGTAAGGACAGATACGCAGTATTTT
TRBJ2-2	TRBV6-5	.	TRBD2	CASGMAGDTGELFF	TGTGCCAGCGGAATGGCGGGGGACACCGGGGAGCTGTTTTTT